The clone carrying this T cell receptor (beta chain) has only one observation. A much larger clone lies one base from this, so it may be a read error. V was clipped by 6 bases and J by 4 bases; unmatched bases: 3. CDR3 length: 14 residues. CDR1 is MNHEY and CDR2 is SVGEGT in the germline V gene. The record originates from a study of regulatory T cells in long-lasting Graves disease. Regarding time point: newly diagnosed GD, antithyroid drugs for less than 3 months. Isolated PBMC RNA provided the starting material for the TCR library. Around 9.8 milliliters of peripheral blood were taken and placed in EDTA tubes. Assembly of TCR beta libraries relied on iRepertoire HTBI primers together with Arm-PCR of CDR3 regions. TCRdb reprocessed the multiplex PCR reads with MiXCR, giving one entry per CDR3 protein. The table lists around 480,000 distinct CDR3 sequences, about a sixth of them singletons, with more than 10% in the top ten.

The data were also submitted as part of a second study, on T cells in Graves' hyperthyroidism and ophthalmopathy. According to that study: The HTBI primer set drove a first-round RT-PCR of the TCR CDR3. The blood repertoire included most of the expanded thyroid clonotypes above 0.001.

Material: peripheral blood mononuclear cells (PBMCs), obtained at new diagnosis, from a patient treated with antithyroid drugs. V and J are TRBV6-2 or TRBV6-3 and TRBJ1-4; 9 nucleotides agree with TRBD1. This sequence originates from a man aged 40-49 years with Graves disease. The CDR3: CASRGQGCNEKLFF. DNA of the CDR3: TGTGCCAGCAGGGGACAGGGCTGTAATGAAAAACTGTTTTTT.